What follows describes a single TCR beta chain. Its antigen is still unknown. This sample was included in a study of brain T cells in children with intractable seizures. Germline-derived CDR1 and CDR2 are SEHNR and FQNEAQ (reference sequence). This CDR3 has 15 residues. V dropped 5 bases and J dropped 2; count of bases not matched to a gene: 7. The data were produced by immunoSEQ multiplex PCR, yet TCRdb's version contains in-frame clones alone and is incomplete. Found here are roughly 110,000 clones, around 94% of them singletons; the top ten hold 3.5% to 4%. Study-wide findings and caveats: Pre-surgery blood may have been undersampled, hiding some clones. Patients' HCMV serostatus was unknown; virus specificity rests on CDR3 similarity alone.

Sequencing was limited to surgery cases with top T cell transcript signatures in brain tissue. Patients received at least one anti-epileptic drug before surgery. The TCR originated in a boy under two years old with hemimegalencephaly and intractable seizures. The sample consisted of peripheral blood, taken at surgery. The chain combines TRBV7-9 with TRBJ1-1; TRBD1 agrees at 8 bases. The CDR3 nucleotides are TGTGCCAGCAGCCAATGGACAGGGCTAAACACTGAAGCTTTCTTT. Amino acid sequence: CASSQWTGLNTEAFF.